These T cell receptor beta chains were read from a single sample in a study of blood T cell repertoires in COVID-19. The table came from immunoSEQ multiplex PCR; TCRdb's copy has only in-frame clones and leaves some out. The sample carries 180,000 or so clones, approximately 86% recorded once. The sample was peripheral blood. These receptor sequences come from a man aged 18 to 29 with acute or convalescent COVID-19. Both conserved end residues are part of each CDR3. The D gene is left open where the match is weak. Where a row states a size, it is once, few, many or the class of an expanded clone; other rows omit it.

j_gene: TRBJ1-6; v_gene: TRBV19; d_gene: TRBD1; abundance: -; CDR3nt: TGTGCCAGCTCCAGGCCGGACAGGGGGTCCTCACCCCTCCACTTT; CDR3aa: CASSRPDRGSSPLHF
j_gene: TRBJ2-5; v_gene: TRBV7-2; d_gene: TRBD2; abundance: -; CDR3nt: TGTGCCAGCAGCTTAACACTAGCGGGGGGGCCAGAGACCCAGTACTTC; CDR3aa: CASSLTLAGGPETQYF
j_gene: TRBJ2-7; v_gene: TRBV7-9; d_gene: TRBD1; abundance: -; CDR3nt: TGTGCCAGCAGCCTAGACAGGGGGTCTCCCTACGAGCAGTACTTC; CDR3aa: CASSLDRGSPYEQYF
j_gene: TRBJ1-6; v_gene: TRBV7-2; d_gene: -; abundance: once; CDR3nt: TGTGCCAGCAGCTTATGGTCGGATAATTCACCCCTCCACTTT; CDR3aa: CASSLWSDNSPLHF
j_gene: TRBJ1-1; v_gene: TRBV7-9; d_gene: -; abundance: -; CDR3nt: TGTGCCAGCACCCCCTATGGTCGGGGGAACACTGAAGCTTTCTTT; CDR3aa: CASTPYGRGNTEAFF
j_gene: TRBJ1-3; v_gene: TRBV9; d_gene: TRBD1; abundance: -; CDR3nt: TGTGCCAGCAGCGCTAGATCCGGGACAGGGGTATCTGGAAACACCATATATTTT; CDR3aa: CASSARSGTGVSGNTIYF
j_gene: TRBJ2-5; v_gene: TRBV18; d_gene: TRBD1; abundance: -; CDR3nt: TGTGCCAGCTCTCCGGGACAGGGTTTGCAAGAGACCCAGTACTTC; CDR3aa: CASSPGQGLQETQYF
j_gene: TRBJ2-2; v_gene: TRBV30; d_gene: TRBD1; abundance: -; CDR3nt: TGTGCCTGGAGGGGGACAGGGAACACCGGGGAGCTGTTTTTT; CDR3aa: CAWRGTGNTGELFF
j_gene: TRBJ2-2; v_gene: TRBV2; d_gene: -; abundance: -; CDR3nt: TGTGCCAGCACCGAGGGTCAGAACACCGGGGAGCTGTTTTTT; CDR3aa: CASTEGQNTGELFF
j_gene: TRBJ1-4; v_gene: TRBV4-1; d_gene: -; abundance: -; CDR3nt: TGCGCCAGCAGCCAAGGTCCGGGTGATGAAAAACTGTTTTTT; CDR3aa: CASSQGPGDEKLFF
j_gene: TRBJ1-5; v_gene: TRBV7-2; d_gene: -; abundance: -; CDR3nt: TGTGCCAGCAGCTTAGCTAGATCATCTAACTTTTACAATCAGCCCCAGCATTTT; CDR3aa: CASSLARSSNFYNQPQHF
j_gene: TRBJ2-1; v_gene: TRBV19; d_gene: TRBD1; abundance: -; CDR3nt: TGTGCCAGTACTCCGGACAGGGGCCCATACAATGAGCAGTTCTTC; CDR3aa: CASTPDRGPYNEQFF
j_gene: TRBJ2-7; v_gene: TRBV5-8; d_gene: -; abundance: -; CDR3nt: TGTGCCAGCAGCTTGAACCACAACTACGAGCAGTACTTC; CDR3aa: CASSLNHNYEQYF
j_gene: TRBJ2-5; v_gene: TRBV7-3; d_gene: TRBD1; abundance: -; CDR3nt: TGTGCCAGCAGCATGGACAGGGCTGAGACCCAGTACTTC; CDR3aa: CASSMDRAETQYF
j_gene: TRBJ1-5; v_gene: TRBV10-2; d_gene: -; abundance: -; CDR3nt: TGCGCCAGCAGTGACCAACAGGGATTCCAGCCCCAGCATTTT; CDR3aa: CASSDQQGFQPQHF
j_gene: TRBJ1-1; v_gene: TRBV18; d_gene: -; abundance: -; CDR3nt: TGTGCCAGCTCACTATCTGGGCAGTTGAACACTGAAGCTTTCTTT; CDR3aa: CASSLSGQLNTEAFF
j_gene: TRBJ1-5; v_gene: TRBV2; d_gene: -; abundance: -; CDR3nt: TGTGCCAGCAGTTCCAGGGGATCCAATCAGCCCCAGCATTTT; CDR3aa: CASSSRGSNQPQHF
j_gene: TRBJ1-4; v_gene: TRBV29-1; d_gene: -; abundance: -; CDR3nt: TGCAGCGTCCACACGGGGGTCAAACTGTTTTTT; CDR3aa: CSVHTGVKLFF
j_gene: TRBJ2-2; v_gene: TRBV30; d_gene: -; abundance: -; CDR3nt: TGTGCCTGGAGGCCCCGGGGACTCCTGAACACCGGGGAGCTGTTTTTT; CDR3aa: CAWRPRGLLNTGELFF
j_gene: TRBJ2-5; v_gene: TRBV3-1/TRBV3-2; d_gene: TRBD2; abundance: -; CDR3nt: TGTGCCAGCAGCCGTGGGACTAGCGGGGCGGAGACCCAGTACTTC; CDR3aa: CASSRGTSGAETQYF
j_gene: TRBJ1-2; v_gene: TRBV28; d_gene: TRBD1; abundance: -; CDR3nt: TGTGCCAGCAGTTTCCCGGGACAGGGCTCCGCTAACTATGGCTACACCTTC; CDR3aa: CASSFPGQGSANYGYTF
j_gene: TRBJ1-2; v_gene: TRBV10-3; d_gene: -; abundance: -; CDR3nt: TGTGCCATCAGTGAATGGGACTACTATGGCTACACCTTC; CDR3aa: CAISEWDYYGYTF
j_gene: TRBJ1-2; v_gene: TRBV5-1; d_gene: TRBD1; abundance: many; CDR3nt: TGCGCCAGCAGGAGGTCGGACAGGGGCCTTGGCTACACCTTC; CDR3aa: CASRRSDRGLGYTF
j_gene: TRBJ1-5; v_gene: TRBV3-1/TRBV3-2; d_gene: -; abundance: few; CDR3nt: TGTGCCAGCAGCCAAGTCGGGAATCAGCCCCAGCATTTT; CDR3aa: CASSQVGNQPQHF
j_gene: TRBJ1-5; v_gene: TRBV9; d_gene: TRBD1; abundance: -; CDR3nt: TGTGCCAGCAGCTTAGGGGGCAAAGCAAATCAGCCCCAGCATTTT; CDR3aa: CASSLGGKANQPQHF
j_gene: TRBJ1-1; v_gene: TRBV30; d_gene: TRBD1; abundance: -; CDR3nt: TGTGCCAGCCACAGGGGCGACACTGAAGCTTTCTTT; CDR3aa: CASHRGDTEAFF
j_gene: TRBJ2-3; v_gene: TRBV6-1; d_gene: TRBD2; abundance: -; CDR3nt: TGTGCCAGCAGTGAGGGAGCGGGGGGCACAGATACGCAGTATTTT; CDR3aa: CASSEGAGGTDTQYF
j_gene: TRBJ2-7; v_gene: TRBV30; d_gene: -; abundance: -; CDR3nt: TGTGCCTGGAGTTTCACAGGCCACTACGAGCAGTACTTC; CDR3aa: CAWSFTGHYEQYF
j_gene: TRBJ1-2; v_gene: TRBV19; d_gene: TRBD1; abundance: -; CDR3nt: TGTGCCAGTAGTACACAGGGGGCGAACTATGGCTACACCTTC; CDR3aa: CASSTQGANYGYTF
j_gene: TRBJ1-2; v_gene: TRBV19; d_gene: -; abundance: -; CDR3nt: TGTGCCAGTAGTATGGCAGGGCCAACCTATGGCTACACCTTC; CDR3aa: CASSMAGPTYGYTF
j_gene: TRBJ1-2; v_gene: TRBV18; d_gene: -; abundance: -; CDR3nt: TGTGCCAGCTCACCACAGGAGATCTATGGCTACACCTTC; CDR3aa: CASSPQEIYGYTF
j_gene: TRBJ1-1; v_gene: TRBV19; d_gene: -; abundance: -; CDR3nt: TGTGCCAGTAGTGCGCGGGGGAACAGGATGAACACTGAAGCTTTCTTT; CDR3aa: CASSARGNRMNTEAFF
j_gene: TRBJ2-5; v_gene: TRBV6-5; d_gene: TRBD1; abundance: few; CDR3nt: TGTGCCAGCAGAAGAGACAGGGGGCAGACAGAGACCCAGTACTTC; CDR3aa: CASRRDRGQTETQYF
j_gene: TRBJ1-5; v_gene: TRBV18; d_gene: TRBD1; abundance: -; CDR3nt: TGTGCCAGCTCCCCCGGACAGGGGCATCAGCCCCAGCATTTT; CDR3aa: CASSPGQGHQPQHF
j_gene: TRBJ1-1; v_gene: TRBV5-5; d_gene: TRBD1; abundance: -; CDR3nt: TGTGCCAGCAGCGTCCGACAGGGGAACACTGAAGCTTTCTTT; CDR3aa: CASSVRQGNTEAFF
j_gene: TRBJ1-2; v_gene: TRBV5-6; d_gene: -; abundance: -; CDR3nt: TGTGCCAGCGGGCAGATGGGTAGCGGGTATGGCTACACCTTC; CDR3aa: CASGQMGSGYGYTF
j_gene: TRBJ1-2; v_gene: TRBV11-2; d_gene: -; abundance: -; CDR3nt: TGTGCCAGCAGCTTAAAGACAGCACAGACCTATGGCTACACCTTC; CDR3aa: CASSLKTAQTYGYTF
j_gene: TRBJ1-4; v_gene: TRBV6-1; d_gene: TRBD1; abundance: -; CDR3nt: TGTGCCAGCAGTGAAGGGGGACAGGGGGCTGAAAAACTGTTTTTT; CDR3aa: CASSEGGQGAEKLFF
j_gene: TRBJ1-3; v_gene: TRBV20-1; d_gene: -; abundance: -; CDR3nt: TGCAGTGCTAGTCCAGGTGTCTCTGGAAACACCATATATTTT; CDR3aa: CSASPGVSGNTIYF
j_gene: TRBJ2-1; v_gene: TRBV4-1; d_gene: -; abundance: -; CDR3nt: TGCGCCAGCAGCATCCTAGCGAATGAGCAGTTCTTC; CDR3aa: CASSILANEQFF
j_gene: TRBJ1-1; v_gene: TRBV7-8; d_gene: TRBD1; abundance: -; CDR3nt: TGTGCCAGCAGCTTAGTGCGGACAGGGGGTACTGAAGCTTTCTTT; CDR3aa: CASSLVRTGGTEAFF
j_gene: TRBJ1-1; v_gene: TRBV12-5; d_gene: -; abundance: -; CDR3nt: TGTGCTAGTGGTTTGTCCGGGAACACTGAAGCTTTCTTT; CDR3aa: CASGLSGNTEAFF